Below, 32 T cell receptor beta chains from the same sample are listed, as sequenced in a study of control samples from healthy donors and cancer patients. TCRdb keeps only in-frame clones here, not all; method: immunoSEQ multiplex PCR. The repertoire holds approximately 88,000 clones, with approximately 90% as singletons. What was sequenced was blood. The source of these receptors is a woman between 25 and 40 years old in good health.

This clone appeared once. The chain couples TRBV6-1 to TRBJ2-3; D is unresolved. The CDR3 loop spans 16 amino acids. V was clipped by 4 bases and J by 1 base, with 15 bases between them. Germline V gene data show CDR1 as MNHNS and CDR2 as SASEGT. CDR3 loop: CASSAHGNLGTDTQYF. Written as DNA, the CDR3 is TGTGCCAGCAGTGCCCATGGGAACCTAGGCACAGATACGCAGTATTTT.

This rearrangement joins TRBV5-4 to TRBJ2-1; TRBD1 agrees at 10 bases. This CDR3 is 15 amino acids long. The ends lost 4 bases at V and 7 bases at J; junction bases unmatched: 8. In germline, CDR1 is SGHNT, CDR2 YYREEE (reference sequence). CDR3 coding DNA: TGTGCCAGCAGCCCGACAGGGGGCGAGTTTAATGAGCAGTTCTTC. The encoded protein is CASSPTGGEFNEQFF.

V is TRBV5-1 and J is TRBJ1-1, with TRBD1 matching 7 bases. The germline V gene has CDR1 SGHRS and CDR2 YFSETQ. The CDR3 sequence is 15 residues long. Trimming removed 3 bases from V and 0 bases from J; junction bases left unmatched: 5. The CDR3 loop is CASSWTGVLNTEAFF. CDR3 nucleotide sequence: TGCGCCAGCAGCTGGACAGGAGTTTTGAACACTGAAGCTTTCTTT. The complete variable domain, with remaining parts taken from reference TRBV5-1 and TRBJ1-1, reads KAGVTQTPRYLIKTRGQQVTLSCSPISGHRSVSWYQQTPGQGLQFLFEYFSETQRNKGNFPGRFSGRQFSNSRSEMNVSTLELGDSALYLCASSWTGVLNTEAFFGQGTRLTVV.

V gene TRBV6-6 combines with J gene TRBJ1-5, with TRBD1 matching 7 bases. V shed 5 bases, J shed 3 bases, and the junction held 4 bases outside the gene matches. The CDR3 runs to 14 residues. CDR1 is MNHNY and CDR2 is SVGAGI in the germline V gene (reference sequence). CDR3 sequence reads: CASSQGVVNQPQHF. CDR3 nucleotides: TGTGCCAGCAGTCAGGGGGTTGTCAATCAGCCCCAGCATTTT.

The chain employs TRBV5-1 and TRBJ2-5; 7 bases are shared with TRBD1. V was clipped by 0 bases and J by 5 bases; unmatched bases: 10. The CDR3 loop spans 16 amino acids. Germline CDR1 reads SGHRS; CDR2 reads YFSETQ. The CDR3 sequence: CASSLGGQPPWETQYF. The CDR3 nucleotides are TGCGCCAGCAGCTTGGGGGGACAGCCTCCTTGGGAGACCCAGTACTTC.

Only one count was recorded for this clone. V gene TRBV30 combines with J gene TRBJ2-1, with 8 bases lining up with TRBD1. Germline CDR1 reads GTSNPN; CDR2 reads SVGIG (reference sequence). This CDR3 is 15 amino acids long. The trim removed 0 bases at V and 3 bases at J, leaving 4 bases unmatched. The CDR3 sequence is CAWSVGQGNYNEQFF. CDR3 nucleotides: TGTGCCTGGAGTGTTGGACAGGGAAACTACAATGAGCAGTTCTTC.

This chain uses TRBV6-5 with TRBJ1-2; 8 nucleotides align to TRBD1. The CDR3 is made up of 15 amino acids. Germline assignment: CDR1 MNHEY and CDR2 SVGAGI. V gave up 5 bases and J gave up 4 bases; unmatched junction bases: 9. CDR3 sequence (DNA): TGTGCCAGCAGTCCAGCCGGGACAGGTATCTATGGCTACACCTTC. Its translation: CASSPAGTGIYGYTF.

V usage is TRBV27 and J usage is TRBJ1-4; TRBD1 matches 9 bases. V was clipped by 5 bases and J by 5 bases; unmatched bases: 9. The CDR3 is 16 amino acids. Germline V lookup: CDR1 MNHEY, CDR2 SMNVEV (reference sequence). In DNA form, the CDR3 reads TGTGCCAGCAGTCCGGGACAGGGCCACTCGAATGAAAAACTGTTTTTT. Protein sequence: CASSPGQGHSNEKLFF. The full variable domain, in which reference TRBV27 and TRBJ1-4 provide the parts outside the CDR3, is EAQVTQNPRYLITVTGKKLTVTCSQNMNHEYMSWYRQDPGLGLRQIYYSMNVEVTDKGDVPEGYKVSRKEKRNFPLILESPSPNQTSLYFCASSPGQGHSNEKLFFGSGTQLSVL.

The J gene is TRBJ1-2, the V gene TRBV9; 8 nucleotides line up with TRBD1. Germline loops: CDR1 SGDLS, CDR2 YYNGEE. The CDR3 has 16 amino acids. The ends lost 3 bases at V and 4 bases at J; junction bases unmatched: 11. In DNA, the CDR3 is TGTGCCAGCAGCGCCTCCAGGGGGCGCGATGGCTATGGCTACACCTTC. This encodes CASSASRGRDGYGYTF.

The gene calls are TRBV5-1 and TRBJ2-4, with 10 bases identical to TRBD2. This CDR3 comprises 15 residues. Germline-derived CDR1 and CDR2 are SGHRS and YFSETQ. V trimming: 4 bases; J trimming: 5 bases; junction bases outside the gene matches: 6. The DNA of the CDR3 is TGCGCCAGCAGCACTACCGGGACTAGCGAAAACATTCAGTACTTC. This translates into CASSTTGTSENIQYF.

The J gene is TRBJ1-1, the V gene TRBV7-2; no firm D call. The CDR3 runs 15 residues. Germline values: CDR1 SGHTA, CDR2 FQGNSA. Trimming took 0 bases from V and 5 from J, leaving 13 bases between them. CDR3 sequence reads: CASSLAGGRQTEAFF. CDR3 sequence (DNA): TGTGCCAGCAGCTTAGCGGGTGGCAGGCAAACTGAAGCTTTCTTT.

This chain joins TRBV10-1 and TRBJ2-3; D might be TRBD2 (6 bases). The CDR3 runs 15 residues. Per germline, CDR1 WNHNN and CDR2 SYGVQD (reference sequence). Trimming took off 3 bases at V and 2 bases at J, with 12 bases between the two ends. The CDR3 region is CASSDRGIPTDTQYF. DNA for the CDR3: TGCGCCAGCAGTGACCGCGGGATCCCCACAGATACGCAGTATTTT.

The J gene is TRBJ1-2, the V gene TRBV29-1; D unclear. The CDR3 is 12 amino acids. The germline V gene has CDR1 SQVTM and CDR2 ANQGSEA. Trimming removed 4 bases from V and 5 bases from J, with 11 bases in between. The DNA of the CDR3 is TGCAGCGTTGGTAAAGACATATATGGCTACACCTTC. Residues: CSVGKDIYGYTF.

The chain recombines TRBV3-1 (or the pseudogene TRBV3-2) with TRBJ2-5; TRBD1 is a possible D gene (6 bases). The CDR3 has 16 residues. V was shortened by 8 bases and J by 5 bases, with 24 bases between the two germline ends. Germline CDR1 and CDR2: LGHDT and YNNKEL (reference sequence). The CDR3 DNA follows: TGTGCCAGCGAGAATACAAATCAGGGGTTCGGGGAGACCCAGTACTTC. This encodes CASENTNQGFGETQYF.

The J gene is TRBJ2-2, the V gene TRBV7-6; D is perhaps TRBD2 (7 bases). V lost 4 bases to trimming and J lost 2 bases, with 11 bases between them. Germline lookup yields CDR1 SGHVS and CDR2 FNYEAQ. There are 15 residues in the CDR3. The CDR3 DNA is TGTGCCAGCAGCTCTTCGGGGGGCAACACCGGGGAGCTGTTTTTT. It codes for CASSSSGGNTGELFF.

The CDR3 protein is CASSRMGSNQPQHF. The CDR3 DNA is TGTGCCAGCAGCCGGATGGGCAGCAATCAGCCCCAGCATTTT. The chain has TRBV3-1 (or the pseudogene TRBV3-2) and TRBJ1-5; D gene ambiguous. Trimming took off 4 bases at V and 1 base at J, with 8 bases between the two ends. Germline V gene data show CDR1 as LGHDT and CDR2 as YNNKEL (reference sequence). This CDR3 comprises 14 residues.

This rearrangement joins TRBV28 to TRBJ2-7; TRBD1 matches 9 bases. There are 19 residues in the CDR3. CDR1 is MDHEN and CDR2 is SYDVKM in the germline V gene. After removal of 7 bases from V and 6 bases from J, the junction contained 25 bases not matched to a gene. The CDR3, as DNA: TGTGCCAGCACTCCTCCGAAGGGGACAGGGCCGGGACTATCCGGCGAGCAGTACTTC. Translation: CASTPPKGTGPGLSGEQYF.

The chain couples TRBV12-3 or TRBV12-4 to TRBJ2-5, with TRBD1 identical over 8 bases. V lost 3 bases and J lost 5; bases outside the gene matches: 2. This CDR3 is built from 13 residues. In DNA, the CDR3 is TGTGCCAGCAGTTTCCGGGACAGGGAGACCCAGTACTTC. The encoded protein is CASSFRDRETQYF.

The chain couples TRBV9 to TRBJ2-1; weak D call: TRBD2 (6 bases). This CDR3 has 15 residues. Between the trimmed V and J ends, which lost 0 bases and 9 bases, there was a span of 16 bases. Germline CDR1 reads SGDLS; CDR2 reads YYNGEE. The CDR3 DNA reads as TGTGCCAGCAGCGTAGGAACAACGGCGGGAACTGAGCAGTTCTTC. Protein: CASSVGTTAGTEQFF.

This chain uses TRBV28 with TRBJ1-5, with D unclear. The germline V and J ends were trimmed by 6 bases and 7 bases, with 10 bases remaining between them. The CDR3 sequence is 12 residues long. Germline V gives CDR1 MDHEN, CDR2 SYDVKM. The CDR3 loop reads CASRVEDQPQHF. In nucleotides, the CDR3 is TGTGCCAGCAGGGTGGAAGACCAGCCCCAGCATTTT.

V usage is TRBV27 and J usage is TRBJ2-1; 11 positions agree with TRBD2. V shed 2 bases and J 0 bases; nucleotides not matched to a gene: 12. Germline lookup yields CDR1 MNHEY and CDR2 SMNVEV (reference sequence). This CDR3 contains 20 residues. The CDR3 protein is CASSLRRLAGGPSSYNEQFF. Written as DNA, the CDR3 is TGTGCCAGCAGTTTAAGGCGGCTAGCGGGGGGCCCGAGCTCCTACAATGAGCAGTTCTTC.

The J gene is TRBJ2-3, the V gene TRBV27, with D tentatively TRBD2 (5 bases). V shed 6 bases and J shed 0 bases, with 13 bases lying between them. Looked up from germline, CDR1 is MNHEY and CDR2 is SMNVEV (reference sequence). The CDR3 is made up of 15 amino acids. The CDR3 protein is CASRPDWISTDTQYF. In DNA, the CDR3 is TGTGCCAGCAGGCCGGACTGGATAAGCACAGATACGCAGTATTTT.

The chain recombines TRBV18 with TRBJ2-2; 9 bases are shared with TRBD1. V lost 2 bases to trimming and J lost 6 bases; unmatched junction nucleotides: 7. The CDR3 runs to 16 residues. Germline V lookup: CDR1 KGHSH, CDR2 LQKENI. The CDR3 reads CASSPWDRESSGELFF. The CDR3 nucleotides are TGTGCCAGCTCACCATGGGACAGGGAGTCGTCCGGGGAGCTGTTTTTT. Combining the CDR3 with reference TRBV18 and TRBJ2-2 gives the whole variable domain NAGVMQNPRHLVRRRGQEARLRCSPMKGHSHVYWYRQLPEEGLKFMVYLQKENIIDESGMPKERFSAEFPKEGPSILRIQQVVRGDSAAYFCASSPWDRESSGELFFGEGSRLTVL.

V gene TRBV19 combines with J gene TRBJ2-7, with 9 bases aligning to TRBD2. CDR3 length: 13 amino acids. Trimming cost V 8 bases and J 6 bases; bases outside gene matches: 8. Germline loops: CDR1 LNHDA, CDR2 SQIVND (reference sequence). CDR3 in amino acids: CASRGASGIEQYF. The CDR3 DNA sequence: TGTGCCAGTCGGGGAGCTAGCGGGATCGAGCAGTACTTC.

The CDR3 loop reads CASSFGRPTNTGELFF. The CDR3 DNA sequence: TGTGCCAGCAGCTTTGGGAGGCCAACCAACACCGGGGAGCTGTTTTTT. This chain connects TRBV5-4 to TRBJ2-2, with D tentatively TRBD2 (6 bases). The CDR3 consists of 16 residues. The germline V and J ends were trimmed by 2 bases and 2 bases, with 13 bases remaining between them. Germline V CDR1 and CDR2: SGHNT, YYREEE (reference sequence).

CDR3 residues: CAWSVPAGNEKLFF. The CDR3 DNA follows: TGTGCCTGGAGTGTACCGGCAGGGAATGAAAAACTGTTTTTT. The V call is TRBV30, the J call TRBJ1-4, with D perhaps matching TRBD1 (5 bases). This CDR3 comprises 14 residues. The germline gives CDR1 GTSNPN, CDR2 SVGIG (reference sequence). V was pared by 0 bases and J by 5 bases, with 10 bases between.

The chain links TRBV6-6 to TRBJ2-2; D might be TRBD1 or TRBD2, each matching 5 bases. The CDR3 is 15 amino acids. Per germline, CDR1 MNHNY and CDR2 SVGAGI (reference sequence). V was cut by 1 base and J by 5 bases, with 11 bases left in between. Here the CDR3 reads CASSYWDPGTGELFF. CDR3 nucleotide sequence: TGTGCCAGCAGTTACTGGGACCCGGGAACCGGGGAGCTGTTTTTT.

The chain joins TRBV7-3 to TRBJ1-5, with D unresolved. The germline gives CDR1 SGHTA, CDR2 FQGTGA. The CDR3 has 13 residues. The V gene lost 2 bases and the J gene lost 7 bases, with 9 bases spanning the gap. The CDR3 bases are TGTGCCAGCAGCTTATCTCCGGAACAGCCCCAGCATTTT. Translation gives CASSLSPEQPQHF.

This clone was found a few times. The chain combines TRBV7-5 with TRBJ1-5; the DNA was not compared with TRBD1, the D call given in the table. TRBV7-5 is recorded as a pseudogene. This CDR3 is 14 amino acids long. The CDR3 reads CVRSTPRVIQPQHF. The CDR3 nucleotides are TGTGTCAGAAGCACTCCCAGGGTGATTCAGCCCCAGCATTTT.

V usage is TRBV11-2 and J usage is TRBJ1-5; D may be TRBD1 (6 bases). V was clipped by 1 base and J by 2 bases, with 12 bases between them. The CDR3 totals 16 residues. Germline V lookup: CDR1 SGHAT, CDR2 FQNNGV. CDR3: CASSLGGTWGNQPQHF. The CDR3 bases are TGTGCCAGCAGCTTAGGGGGGACATGGGGCAATCAGCCCCAGCATTTT. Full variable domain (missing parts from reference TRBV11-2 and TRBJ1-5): EAGVAQSPRYKIIEKRQSVAFWCNPISGHATLYWYQQILGQGPKLLIQFQNNGVVDDSQLPKDRFSAERLKGVDSTLKIQPAKLEDSAVYLCASSLGGTWGNQPQHFGDGTRLSIL.

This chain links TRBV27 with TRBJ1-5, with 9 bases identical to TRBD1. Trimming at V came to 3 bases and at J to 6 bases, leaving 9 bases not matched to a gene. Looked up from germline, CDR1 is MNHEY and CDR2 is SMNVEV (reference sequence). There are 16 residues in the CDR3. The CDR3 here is CASSFNSGQGGQPQHF. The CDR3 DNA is TGTGCCAGCAGTTTCAACTCGGGACAGGGAGGTCAGCCCCAGCATTTT.

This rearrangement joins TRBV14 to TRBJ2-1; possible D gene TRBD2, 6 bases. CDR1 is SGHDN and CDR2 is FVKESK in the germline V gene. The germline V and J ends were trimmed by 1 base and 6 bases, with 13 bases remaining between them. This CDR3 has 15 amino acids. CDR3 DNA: TGTGCCAGCAGCCAAGGCGGGGCCGGGGCCAATGAGCAGTTCTTC. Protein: CASSQGGAGANEQFF.